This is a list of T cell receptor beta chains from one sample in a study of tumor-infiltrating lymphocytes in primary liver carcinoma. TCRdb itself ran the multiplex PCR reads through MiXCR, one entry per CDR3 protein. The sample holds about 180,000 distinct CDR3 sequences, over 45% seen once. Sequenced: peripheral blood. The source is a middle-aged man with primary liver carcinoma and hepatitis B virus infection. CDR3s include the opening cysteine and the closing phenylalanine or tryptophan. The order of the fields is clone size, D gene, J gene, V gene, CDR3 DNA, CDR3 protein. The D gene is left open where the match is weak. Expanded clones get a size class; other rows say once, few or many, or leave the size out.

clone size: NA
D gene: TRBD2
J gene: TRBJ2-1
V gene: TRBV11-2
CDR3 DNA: TGTGCCAGCGGCCTAGCAGCGCGGGAGGTTGATGAGCAGTTCTTC
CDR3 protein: CASGLAAREVDEQFF

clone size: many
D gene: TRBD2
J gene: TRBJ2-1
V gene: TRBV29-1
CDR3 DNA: TGCAGCGTTGGGGGACTAGCGGACAATGAGCAGTTCTTC
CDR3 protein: CSVGGLADNEQFF

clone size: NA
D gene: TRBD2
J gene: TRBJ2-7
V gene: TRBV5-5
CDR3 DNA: TGTGCCAGCAGCCAGGGGAGACTAGCGGGAGGACACGAGCAGTACTTC
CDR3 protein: CASSQGRLAGGHEQYF

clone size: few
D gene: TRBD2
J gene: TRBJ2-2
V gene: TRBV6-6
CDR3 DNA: TGTGCCAGCAGTTACCCTAGCGGGAGCGATAACACCGGGGAGCTGTTTTTT
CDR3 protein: CASSYPSGSDNTGELFF

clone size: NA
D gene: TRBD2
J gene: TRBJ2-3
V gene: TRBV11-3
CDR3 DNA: TGTGCCAGCATCTTAGTTGGGACTAGCGGGAGAGATACGCAGTATTTT
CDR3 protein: CASILVGTSGRDTQYF

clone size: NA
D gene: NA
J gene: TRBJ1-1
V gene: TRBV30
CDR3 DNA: TGTGCCTGGAGGAGGATAACTGAAGCTTTCTTT
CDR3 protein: CAWRRITEAFF

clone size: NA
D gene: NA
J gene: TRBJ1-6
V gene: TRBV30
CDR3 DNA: TGTGCCTGGTCGGACGGATTTAATTCACCCCTCCACTTT
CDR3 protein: CAWSDGFNSPLHF

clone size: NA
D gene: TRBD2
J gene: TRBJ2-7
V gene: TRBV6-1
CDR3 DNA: TGTGCCAGCAGACCCGGGCTAGCGGGGACCTACGAGCAGTACTTC
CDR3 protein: CASRPGLAGTYEQYF

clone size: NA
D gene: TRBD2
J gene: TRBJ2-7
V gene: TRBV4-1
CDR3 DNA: TGCGCCTGCAGCCAGTCGGCGGGAGTTCTATCCTACGAGCAGTACTTC
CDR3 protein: CACSQSAGVLSYEQYF

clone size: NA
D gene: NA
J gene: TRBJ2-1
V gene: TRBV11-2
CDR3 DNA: TGTGCCAGCAGCTCGGCGGACATGGGGGGCAATAAGCAGTTCTTC
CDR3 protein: CASSSADMGGNKQFF

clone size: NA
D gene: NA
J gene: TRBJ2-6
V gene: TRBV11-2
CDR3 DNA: TGTGCCGGCAGCCTTTCCCGGACACAAAGAGGTGGAGCCAACGTCCTGACTTTC
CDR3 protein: CAGSLSRTQRGGANVLTF

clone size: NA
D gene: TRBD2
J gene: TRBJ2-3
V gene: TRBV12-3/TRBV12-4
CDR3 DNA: TGTGCCAGCAGTTTTCTAGCGGGAGGACCAGATACGCAGTATTTT
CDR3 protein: CASSFLAGGPDTQYF

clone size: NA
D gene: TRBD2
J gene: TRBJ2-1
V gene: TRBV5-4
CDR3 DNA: TGTGCCAGCAGCGGGTCTCAAGCGGGATACTCCTACAATGAGCAGTTCTTC
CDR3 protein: CASSGSQAGYSYNEQFF

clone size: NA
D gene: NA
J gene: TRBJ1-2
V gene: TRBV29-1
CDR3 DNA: TGCAGCGTGGGAAGCGCCGACCAGTATGGCTACACCTTC
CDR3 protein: CSVGSADQYGYTF

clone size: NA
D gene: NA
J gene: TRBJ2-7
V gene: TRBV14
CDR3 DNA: TGTGCCAGGAGCCTTACACACCCGTTGGTAAGCGAGCAGTACTTC
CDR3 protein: CARSLTHPLVSEQYF

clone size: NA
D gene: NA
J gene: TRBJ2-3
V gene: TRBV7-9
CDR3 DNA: TGCGCCAGCAGCATGACAGGAAGCACAGATACGCAGTATTTT
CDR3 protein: CASSMTGSTDTQYF

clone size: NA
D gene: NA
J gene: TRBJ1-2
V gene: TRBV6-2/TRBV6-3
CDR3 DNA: TGTGCCAGCAGTTACTCGGCGAAGTATGGCTACACCTTC
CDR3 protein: CASSYSAKYGYTF

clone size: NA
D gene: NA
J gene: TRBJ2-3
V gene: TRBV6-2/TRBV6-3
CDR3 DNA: TGTGCCAGCAGCGCCGGGACATGGGAGTATTTT
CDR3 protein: CASSAGTWEYF

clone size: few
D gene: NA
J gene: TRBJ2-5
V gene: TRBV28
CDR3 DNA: TGTGCCAGCAGGTTAGGCTCCCGGGATCCACCGGCCTTC
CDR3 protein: CASRLGSRDPPAF

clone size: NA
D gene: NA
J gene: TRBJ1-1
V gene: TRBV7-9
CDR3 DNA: TGTGCCAGCGCCTTCAAGATCCCACCGGACACTGAAGCTTTCTTT
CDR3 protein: CASAFKIPPDTEAFF

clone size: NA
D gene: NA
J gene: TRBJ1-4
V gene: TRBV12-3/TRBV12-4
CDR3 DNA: TGTGCCAGCAGTTTTATTATGGGCACTAATGAAAAACTGTTTTTT
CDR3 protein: CASSFIMGTNEKLFF

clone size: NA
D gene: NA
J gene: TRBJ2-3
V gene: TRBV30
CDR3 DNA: TGTGCCTGGAGTGTAGGCGGGACCTACACAGATACGCAGTATTTT
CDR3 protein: CAWSVGGTYTDTQYF

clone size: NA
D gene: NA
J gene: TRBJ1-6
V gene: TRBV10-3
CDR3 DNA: TGTGCCATCAAAATAGGGCATTTTAAGGATTCACCCCTCCACTTT
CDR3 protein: CAIKIGHFKDSPLHF

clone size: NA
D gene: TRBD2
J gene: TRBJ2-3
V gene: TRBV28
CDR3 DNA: TGTGCCAGCAGACTATACCCAGGTCGCAGCGGGAGGGGCACAGATACGCAGTATTTT
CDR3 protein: CASRLYPGRSGRGTDTQYF

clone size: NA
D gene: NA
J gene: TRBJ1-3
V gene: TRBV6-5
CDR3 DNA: TGTGCCGGCAGTTACTCGGCTGAGGGACCCACCTCTGGAAACACCATATATTTT
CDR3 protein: CAGSYSAEGPTSGNTIYF

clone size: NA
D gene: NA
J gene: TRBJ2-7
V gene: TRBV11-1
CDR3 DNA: TGTGCCAGCACCCCGGATATGGGCACATCCTACAAGCAGTACTTC
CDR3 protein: CASTPDMGTSYKQYF

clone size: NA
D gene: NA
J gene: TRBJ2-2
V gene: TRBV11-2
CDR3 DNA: TGTGCCAGCAGCTGGACAGCGAAGACCGGGGAGCTGTTCTTT
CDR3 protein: CASSWTAKTGELFF

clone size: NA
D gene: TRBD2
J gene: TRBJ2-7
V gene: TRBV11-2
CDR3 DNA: TGTGCCAGCATCGACGGACTAGCGTCCTACGAACAGTACTTC
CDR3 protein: CASIDGLASYEQYF

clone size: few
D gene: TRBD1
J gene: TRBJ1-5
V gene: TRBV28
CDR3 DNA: TGTGCCAGCAGGATGACAGGGGGCTTTAACAATCAGCCCCAGCATTTT
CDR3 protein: CASRMTGGFNNQPQHF

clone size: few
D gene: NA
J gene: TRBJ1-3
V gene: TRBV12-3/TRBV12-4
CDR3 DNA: TGTGCCAGCAGGAGACAGGCCAGCTCTGGAAACACCATATATTTT
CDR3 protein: CASRRQASSGNTIYF

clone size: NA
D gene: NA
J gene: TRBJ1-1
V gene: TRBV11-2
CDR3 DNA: TGTGCCAGCAGCTTAGATCTGGGGGGAAGGGCTGAAGTTTTTTTT
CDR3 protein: CASSLDLGGRAEVFF

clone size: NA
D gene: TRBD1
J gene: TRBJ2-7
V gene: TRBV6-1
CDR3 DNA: TGTGCCAGCAGTGTAGAGATCGGGACAGGGACCTACGAGCAGTACTTC
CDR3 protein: CASSVEIGTGTYEQYF

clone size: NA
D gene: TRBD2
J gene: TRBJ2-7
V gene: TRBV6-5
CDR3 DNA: TGTGCCAGCAGTTACGAGCGGGAGGGCCACGAGCGGTACTTC
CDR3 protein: CASSYEREGHERYF